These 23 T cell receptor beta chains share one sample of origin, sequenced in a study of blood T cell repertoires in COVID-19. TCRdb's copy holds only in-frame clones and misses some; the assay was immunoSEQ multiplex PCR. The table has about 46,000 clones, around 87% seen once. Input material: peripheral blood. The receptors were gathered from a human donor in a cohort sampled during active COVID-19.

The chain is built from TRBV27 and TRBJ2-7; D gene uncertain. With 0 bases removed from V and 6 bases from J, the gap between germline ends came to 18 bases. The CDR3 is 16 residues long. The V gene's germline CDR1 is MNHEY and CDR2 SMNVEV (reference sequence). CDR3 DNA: TGTGCCAGCAGTTTATCCAGTACCACAATTTCTTTCGAGCAGTACTTC. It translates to CASSLSSTTISFEQYF.

Here the CDR3 reads CASSFPGEAKNIQYF. CDR3 nucleotide sequence: TGTGCCAGCAGCTTCCCCGGAGAGGCCAAAAACATTCAGTACTTC. The chain joins TRBV7-9 to TRBJ2-4; no firm D call. The germline gives CDR1 SEHNR, CDR2 FQNEAQ (reference sequence). V shed 3 bases and J shed 1 base, with 10 bases lying between them. The CDR3 has 15 amino acids.

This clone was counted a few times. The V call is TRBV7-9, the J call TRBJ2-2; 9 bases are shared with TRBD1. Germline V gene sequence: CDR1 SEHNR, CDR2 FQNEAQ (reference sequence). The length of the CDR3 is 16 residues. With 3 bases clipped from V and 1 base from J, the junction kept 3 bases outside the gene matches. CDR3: CASSFRDRVNTGELFF. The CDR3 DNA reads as TGTGCCAGCAGCTTTCGGGACAGGGTGAACACCGGGGAGCTGTTTTTT.

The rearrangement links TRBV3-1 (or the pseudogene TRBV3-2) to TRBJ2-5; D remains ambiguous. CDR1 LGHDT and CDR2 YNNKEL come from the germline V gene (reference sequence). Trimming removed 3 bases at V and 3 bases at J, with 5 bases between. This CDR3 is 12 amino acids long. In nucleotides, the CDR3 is TGTGCCAGCAGCCACTCCGAAGAGACCCAGTACTTC. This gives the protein CASSHSEETQYF.

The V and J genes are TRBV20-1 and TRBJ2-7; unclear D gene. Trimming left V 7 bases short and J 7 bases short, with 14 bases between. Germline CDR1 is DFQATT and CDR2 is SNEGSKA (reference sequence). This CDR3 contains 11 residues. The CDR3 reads CSGLFLFEQYF. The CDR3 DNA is TGCAGTGGACTTTTCCTCTTTGAGCAGTACTTC.

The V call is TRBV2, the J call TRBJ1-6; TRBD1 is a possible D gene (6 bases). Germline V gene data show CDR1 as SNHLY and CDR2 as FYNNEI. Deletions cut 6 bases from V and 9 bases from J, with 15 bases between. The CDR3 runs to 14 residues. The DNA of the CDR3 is TGTGCCAGCAGCGTCGGGCAGGGGTCTTCACCCCTCCACTTT. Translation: CASSVGQGSSPLHF.

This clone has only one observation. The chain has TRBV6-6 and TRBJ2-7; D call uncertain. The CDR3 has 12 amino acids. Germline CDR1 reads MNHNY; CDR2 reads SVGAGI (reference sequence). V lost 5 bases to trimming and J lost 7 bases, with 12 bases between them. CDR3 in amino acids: CASSTRLREQYF. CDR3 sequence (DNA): TGTGCCAGCAGTACCCGGTTGAGGGAGCAGTACTTC.

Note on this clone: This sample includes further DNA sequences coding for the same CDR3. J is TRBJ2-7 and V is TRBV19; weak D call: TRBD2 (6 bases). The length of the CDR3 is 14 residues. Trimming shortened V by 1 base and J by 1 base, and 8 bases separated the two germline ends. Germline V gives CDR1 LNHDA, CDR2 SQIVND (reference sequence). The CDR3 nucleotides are TGTGCCAGTAGTATAGGGGGACTGTCCTACGAGCAGTACTTC. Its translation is CASSIGGLSYEQYF.

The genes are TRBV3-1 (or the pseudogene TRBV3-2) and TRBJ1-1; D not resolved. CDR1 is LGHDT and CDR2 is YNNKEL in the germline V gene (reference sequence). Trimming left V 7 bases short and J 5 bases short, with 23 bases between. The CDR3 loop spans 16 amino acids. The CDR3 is CASKKVSEGGRTEAFF. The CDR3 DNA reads TGTGCCAGCAAGAAAGTCTCAGAAGGTGGGAGGACTGAAGCTTTCTTT.

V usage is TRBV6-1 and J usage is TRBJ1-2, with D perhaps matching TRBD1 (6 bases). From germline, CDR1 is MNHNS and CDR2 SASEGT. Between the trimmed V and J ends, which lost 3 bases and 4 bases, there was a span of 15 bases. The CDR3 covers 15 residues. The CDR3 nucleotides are TGTGCCAGCAGTGACCCGCCTCAGGGGACCTATGGCTACACCTTC. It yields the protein CASSDPPQGTYGYTF.

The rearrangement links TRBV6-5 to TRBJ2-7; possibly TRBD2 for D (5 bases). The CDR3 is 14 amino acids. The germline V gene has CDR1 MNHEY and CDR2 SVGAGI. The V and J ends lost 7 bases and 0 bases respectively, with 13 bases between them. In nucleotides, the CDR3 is TGTGCCAGCACTGTCGACACTAGCTCCTACGAGCAGTACTTC. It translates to CASTVDTSSYEQYF.

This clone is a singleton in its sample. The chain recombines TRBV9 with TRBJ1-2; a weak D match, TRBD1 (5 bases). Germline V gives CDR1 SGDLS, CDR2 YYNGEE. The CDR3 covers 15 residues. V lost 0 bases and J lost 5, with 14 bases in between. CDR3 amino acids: CASSVAAGRGYGYTF. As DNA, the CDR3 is TGTGCCAGCAGCGTAGCGGCAGGGCGGGGGTATGGCTACACCTTC. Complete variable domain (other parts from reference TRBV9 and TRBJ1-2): DSGVTQTPKHLITATGQRVTLRCSPRSGDLSVYWYQQSLDQGLQFLIQYYNGEERAKGNILERFSAQQFPDLHSELNLSSLELGDSALYFCASSVAAGRGYGYTFGSGTRLTVV.

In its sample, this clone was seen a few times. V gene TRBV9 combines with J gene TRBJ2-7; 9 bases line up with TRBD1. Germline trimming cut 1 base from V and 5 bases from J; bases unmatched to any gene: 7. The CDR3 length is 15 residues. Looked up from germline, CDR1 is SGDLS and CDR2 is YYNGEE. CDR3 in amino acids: CASSVSGTGNNEQYF. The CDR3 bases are TGTGCCAGCAGCGTATCCGGGACAGGGAATAACGAGCAGTACTTC.

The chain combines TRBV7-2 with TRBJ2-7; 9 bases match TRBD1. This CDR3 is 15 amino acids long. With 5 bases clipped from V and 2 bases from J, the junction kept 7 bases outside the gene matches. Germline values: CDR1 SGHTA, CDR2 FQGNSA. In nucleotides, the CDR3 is TGTGCCAGCAGCCCTACCGGGACAGGGACCTACGAGCAGTACTTC. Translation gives CASSPTGTGTYEQYF.

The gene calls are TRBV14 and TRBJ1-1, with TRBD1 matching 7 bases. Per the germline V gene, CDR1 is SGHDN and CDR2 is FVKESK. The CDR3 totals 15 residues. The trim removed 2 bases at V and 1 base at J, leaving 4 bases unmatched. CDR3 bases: TGTGCCAGCAGCCAAACAGGGGTGGAGAACACTGAAGCTTTCTTT. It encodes CASSQTGVENTEAFF.

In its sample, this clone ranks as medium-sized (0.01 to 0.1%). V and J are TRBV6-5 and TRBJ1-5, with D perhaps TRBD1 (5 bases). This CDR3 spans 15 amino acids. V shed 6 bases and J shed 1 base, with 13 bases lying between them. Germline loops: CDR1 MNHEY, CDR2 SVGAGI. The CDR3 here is CASRPRAESNQPQHF. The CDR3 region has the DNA TGTGCCAGCAGGCCCAGGGCAGAGAGCAATCAGCCCCAGCATTTT.

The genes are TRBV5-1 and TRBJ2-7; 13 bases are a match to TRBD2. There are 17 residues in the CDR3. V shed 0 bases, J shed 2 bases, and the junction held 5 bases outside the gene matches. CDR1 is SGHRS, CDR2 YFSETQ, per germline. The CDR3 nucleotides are TGCGCCAGCAGCTTGGCCCAACTAGCGGGAGGGGCCTACGAGCAGTACTTC. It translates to CASSLAQLAGGAYEQYF.

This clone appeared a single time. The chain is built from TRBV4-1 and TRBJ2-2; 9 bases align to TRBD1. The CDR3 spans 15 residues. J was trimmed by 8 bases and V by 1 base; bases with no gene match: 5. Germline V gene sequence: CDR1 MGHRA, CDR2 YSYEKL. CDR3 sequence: CASSQANRGPGELFF. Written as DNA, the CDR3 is TGCGCCAGCAGCCAAGCGAACAGGGGGCCTGGGGAGCTGTTTTTT.

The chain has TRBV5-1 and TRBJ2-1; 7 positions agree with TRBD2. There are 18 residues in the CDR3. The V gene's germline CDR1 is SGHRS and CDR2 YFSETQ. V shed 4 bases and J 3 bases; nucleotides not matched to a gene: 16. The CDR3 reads CASSPASGSGLSYNEQFF. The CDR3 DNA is TGCGCCAGCAGCCCCGCTTCGGGTAGCGGGTTGAGCTACAATGAGCAGTTCTTC.

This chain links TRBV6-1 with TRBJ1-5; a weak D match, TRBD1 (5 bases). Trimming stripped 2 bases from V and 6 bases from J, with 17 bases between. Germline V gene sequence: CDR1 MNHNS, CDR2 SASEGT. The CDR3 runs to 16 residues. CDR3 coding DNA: TGTGCCAGCAGTGAAATAGGGGCAAATTTCGCTCAGCCCCAGCATTTT. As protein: CASSEIGANFAQPQHF.

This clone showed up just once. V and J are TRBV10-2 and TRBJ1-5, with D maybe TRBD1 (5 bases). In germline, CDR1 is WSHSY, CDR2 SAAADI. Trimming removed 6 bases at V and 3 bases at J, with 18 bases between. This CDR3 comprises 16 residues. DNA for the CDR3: TGCGCCAGCAGCTACGGGGCAGGGAGGCCCAATCAGCCCCAGCATTTT. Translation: CASSYGAGRPNQPQHF.

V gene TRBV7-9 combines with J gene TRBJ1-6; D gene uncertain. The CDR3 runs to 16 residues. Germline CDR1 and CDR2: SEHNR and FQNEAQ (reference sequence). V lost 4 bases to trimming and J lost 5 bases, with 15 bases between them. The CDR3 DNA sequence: TGTGCCAGCAGCTCTCGGGATAGTCCAGATAATTCACCCCTCCACTTT. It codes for CASSSRDSPDNSPLHF. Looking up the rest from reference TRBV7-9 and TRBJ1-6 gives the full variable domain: DTGVSQNPRHKITKRGQNVTFRCDPISEHNRLYWYRQTLGQGPEFLTYFQNEAQLEKSRLLSDRFSAERPKGSFSTLEIQRTEQGDSAMYLCASSSRDSPDNSPLHFGNGTRLTVT.

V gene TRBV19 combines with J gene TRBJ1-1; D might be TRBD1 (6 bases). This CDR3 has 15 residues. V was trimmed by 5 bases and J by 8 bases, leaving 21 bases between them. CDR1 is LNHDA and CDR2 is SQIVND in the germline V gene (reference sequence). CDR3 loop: CASSAGRARGYEAFF. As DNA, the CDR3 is TGTGCCAGTAGTGCTGGCCGGGCCAGGGGTTACGAAGCTTTCTTT.